Below are 6 T cell receptor beta chains sequenced from a single sample in a study of cytomegalovirus exposure and HLA in healthy donors. Researchers ran the PCR with 60 Vbeta and 13 Jbeta primers. Libraries were prepared by immunoSEQ multiplex PCR; TCRdb keeps only in-frame clonotypes and omits some of them. This sample has around 100,000 clones, with 65% to 85% found just once. The sample taken for sequencing was PBMCs. The receptors come from a man aged 35-49 years in good health and CMV-seropositive.

The sample holds a few counts of this clone. This chain uses TRBV7-9 with TRBJ1-3; weak D call: TRBD1 (6 bases). The CDR3 covers 16 residues. Germline-derived CDR1 and CDR2 are SEHNR and FQNEAQ (reference sequence). Trimming stripped 5 bases from V and 3 bases from J, with 17 bases between. CDR3 in DNA: TGTGCCAGCAGCATCCTAACAGGGAATGGTGGAAACACCATATATTTT. It encodes CASSILTGNGGNTIYF.

In this sample, this clone turned up a few times. This chain connects TRBV10-3 to TRBJ2-3; 10 positions agree with TRBD2. Unmatched junction bases numbered 10, after V lost 7 bases and J lost 6 bases. The CDR3 loop spans 15 amino acids. Germline V gene data show CDR1 as ENHRY and CDR2 as SYGVKD. CDR3 loop: CAITSLAGRSDTQYF. The CDR3 region has the DNA TGTGCCATCACCTCACTAGCGGGACGTTCGGATACGCAGTATTTT.

This chain connects TRBV28 to TRBJ1-6; tentative D call: TRBD1 (6 bases). Between the trimmed V and J ends, which lost 2 bases and 2 bases, there was a span of 10 bases. Germline CDR1 and CDR2: MDHEN and SYDVKM. The CDR3 totals 16 residues. CDR3 bases: TGTGCCAGCAGTTTAATGGGGGCGACCTATAATTCACCCCTCCACTTT. As protein: CASSLMGATYNSPLHF. Based on the CDR3 plus reference TRBV28 and TRBJ1-6, the full variable domain is DVKVTQSSRYLVKRTGEKVFLECVQDMDHENMFWYRQDPGLGLRLIYFSYDVKMKEKGDIPEGYSVSREKKERFSLILESASTNQTSMYLCASSLMGATYNSPLHFGNGTRLTVT.

This sequence joins TRBV5-4 and TRBJ2-5; D is perhaps TRBD1 (7 bases). Trimming left V 2 bases short and J 9 bases short, with 11 bases between. The CDR3 contains 12 residues. CDR1 SGHNT and CDR2 YYREEE come from the germline V gene (reference sequence). Here the CDR3 reads CASSLDREAQYF. The DNA for the CDR3 is TGTGCCAGCAGCTTAGACAGGGAGGCCCAGTACTTC.

The chain recombines TRBV15 with TRBJ1-5; 11 nucleotides line up with TRBD1. Germline-derived CDR1 and CDR2 are LNHNV and YYDKDF (reference sequence). Trimming took 4 bases from V and 5 from J; bases not matched to a gene: 7. This CDR3 region has 16 residues. Here the CDR3 DNA reads TGTGCCACCAGCAAACCCGGGACAGGGGGACATCAGCCCCAGCATTTT. Residues: CATSKPGTGGHQPQHF.

This chain uses TRBV6-1 with TRBJ1-4; D gene ambiguous. Germline assignment: CDR1 MNHNS and CDR2 SASEGT. The CDR3 totals 16 residues. With 3 bases removed from V and 1 base from J, the gap between germline ends came to 12 bases. The CDR3 DNA sequence: TGTGCCAGCAGTGAGGCCTCAGTGGTAACTAATGAAAAACTGTTTTTT. This encodes CASSEASVVTNEKLFF.